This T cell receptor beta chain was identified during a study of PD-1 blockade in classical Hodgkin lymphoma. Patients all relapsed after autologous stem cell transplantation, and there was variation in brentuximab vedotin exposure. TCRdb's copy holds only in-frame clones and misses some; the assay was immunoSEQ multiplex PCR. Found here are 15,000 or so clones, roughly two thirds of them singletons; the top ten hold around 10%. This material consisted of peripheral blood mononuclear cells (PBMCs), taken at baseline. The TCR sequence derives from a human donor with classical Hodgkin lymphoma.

In nucleotides, the CDR3 is TGCGCCAGCAGCCAGGGCCGGGAAGGAGATACGCAGTATTTT. It codes for CASSQGREGDTQYF. The chain uses TRBV5-1 and TRBJ2-3; the D gene could be TRBD1 or TRBD2 (5 bases each). V was trimmed by 4 bases and J by 5 bases, leaving 14 bases between them. CDR3 size: 14 residues. Germline V gene lookup returns CDR1 SGHRS and CDR2 YFSETQ. Combining the CDR3 with reference TRBV5-1 and TRBJ2-3 gives the whole variable domain KAGVTQTPRYLIKTRGQQVTLSCSPISGHRSVSWYQQTPGQGLQFLFEYFSETQRNKGNFPGRFSGRQFSNSRSEMNVSTLELGDSALYLCASSQGREGDTQYFGPGTRLTVL.